This TCR beta chain was identified during a study of blood T cell repertoires in COVID-19. Across the whole study: Some COVID-19 samples were acute and others convalescent; all came from the United States, Italy and Spain. T cells, B-cell-depleted T cells, or PBMCs provided the cDNA or gDNA that served as material.

Source study methods: Estimates of nucleated cell counts were drawn from the amplification of reference gene primers. The data were produced by immunoSEQ multiplex PCR, yet TCRdb's version contains in-frame clones alone and is incomplete. Clone size and the V and J calls come from that table; the DNA yielded D and trimming. The sample includes some 48,000 clones, approximately 89% of them seen just once. This CDR3 region has 17 residues. Germline CDR1 reads SGHRS; CDR2 reads YFSETQ. V was cut by 1 base and J by 0 bases, with 16 bases left in between. This clone was detected once. Sample: peripheral blood. The receptor was derived from a woman aged 80 or over with acute or convalescent COVID-19. The chain uses TRBV5-1 and TRBJ1-2, with D perhaps matching TRBD1 (5 bases). CDR3: CASSLMPGHETNYGYTF. In DNA, the CDR3 is TGCGCCAGCAGCTTGATGCCAGGACACGAGACTAACTATGGCTACACCTTC. Full variable domain (rest looked up from reference TRBV5-1 and TRBJ1-2): KAGVTQTPRYLIKTRGQQVTLSCSPISGHRSVSWYQQTPGQGLQFLFEYFSETQRNKGNFPGRFSGRQFSNSRSEMNVSTLELGDSALYLCASSLMPGHETNYGYTFGSGTRLTVV.